These 8 T cell receptor beta chains originate from one sample sequenced in a study of post-analysis software for immune sequencing data. Unique molecular identifiers were built into the TCR beta cDNA libraries. TCRdb fed the PCR reads into MiXCR, producing one record per CDR3 protein. Seen here are some 160,000 distinct CDR3 sequences, roughly 40% observed once, and the top ten hold under 30%. The sequencing here drew on blood, taken after autologous hematopoietic stem cell transplantation. Every receptor here comes from a girl under 18 with multiple sclerosis.

This chain connects TRBV12-3 or TRBV12-4 to TRBJ2-4, with 11 bases aligning to TRBD1. V was pared by 6 bases and J by 13 bases, with 14 bases of the junction left unmatched. The CDR3 runs to 15 residues. CDR3 amino acids: CASSLTGTGGVKQYF. The DNA for the CDR3 is TGTGCCAGCAGCTTAACCGGGACAGGGGGTGTGAAGCAGTACTTC.

The rearrangement uses TRBV20-1 and TRBJ2-1; TRBD2 is a possible D gene (5 bases). CDR1 and CDR2 from the germline V gene are DFQATT and SNEGSKA (reference sequence). The CDR3 runs to 14 residues. V was pared by 3 bases and J by 4 bases, with 13 bases between. Here the CDR3 reads CSAREDYLYNEQFF. CDR3 bases: TGCAGTGCTAGGGAAGACTACCTATACAATGAGCAGTTCTTC.

The table lists this clonotype with a few counts. The gene calls are TRBV27 and TRBJ2-1; the match to TRBD2 covers 11 bases. Trimming at V came to 3 bases and at J to 8 bases, leaving 6 bases not matched to a gene. Per germline, CDR1 MNHEY and CDR2 SMNVEV (reference sequence). The CDR3 is 15 amino acids. The DNA of the CDR3 is TGTGCCAGCAGTTTTTCGGGACTAGCGGAACATGAGCAGTTCTTC. This gives the protein CASSFSGLAEHEQFF.

In this sample, this clonotype is medium-sized. V is TRBV20-1 and J is TRBJ2-7; D might be TRBD2 (6 bases). CDR1 DFQATT and CDR2 SNEGSKA come from the germline V gene (reference sequence). The CDR3 contains 14 residues. With 1 base removed from V and 4 bases from J, the gap between germline ends came to 14 bases. CDR3 protein: CSARGGDRLYEQYF. CDR3 bases: TGCAGTGCTAGAGGCGGGGATAGGTTGTACGAGCAGTACTTC.

This CDR3 reads CSVIAGTNEQFF. CDR3 bases: TGCAGCGTTATAGCCGGGACCAATGAGCAGTTCTTC. V gene TRBV29-1 combines with J gene TRBJ2-1; tentatively, D is TRBD1 or TRBD2 (5 bases each). Trimming left V 5 bases short and J 6 bases short, with 11 bases between. CDR3 length: 12 amino acids. From germline, CDR1 is SQVTM and CDR2 ANQGSEA.

This clonotype was seen a handful of times. The chain joins TRBV13 to TRBJ2-7; 11 nucleotides align to TRBD2. Germline V gene lookup returns CDR1 PRHDT and CDR2 FYEKMQ (reference sequence). With 0 bases clipped from V and 6 bases from J, the junction kept 13 bases outside the gene matches. CDR3 length equals 18 residues. CDR3 amino acids: CASSLGPITSGRSGEQYF. The CDR3 DNA is TGTGCCAGCAGCTTAGGCCCGATAACTAGCGGGAGATCTGGCGAGCAGTACTTC. The full variable domain, its missing parts supplied by reference TRBV13 and TRBJ2-7, is AAGVIQSPRHLIKEKRETATLKCYPIPRHDTVYWYQQGPGQDPQFLISFYEKMQSDKGSIPDRFSAQQFSDYHSELNMSSLELGDSALYFCASSLGPITSGRSGEQYFGPGTRLTVT.

J is TRBJ2-5 and V is TRBV10-3; D is unresolved. The V gene lost 2 bases and the J gene lost 5 bases, with 12 bases spanning the gap. CDR3 length: 14 amino acids. Germline-derived CDR1 and CDR2 are ENHRY and SYGVKD. The CDR3, as DNA: TGTGCCATCAGTGAGCGTCGGAGACTGGAGACCCAGTACTTC. Protein: CAISERRRLETQYF.

The rearrangement links TRBV28 to TRBJ2-3, with D possibly being TRBD1 (6 bases). CDR1 is MDHEN, CDR2 SYDVKM, per germline. CDR3 length: 14 residues. V lost 8 bases to trimming and J lost 5 bases, with 17 bases between them. Here the CDR3 reads CASRTYRVGDTQYF. The CDR3 region has the DNA TGTGCCAGCCGAACTTACAGGGTAGGAGATACGCAGTATTTT.